The T cell receptor beta chain described here comes from a study of OX40 agonist ivuxolimab in advanced cancers. The wider study: Patients were given ivuxolimab, an antibody that agonizes OX40 (CD134). Three patients had partial responses: one hepatocellular carcinoma, two cutaneous melanoma. Every 2 weeks, patients received ivuxolimab intravenously, dosed at 0.01 to 10 mg/kg.

Libraries were prepared by immunoSEQ multiplex PCR; TCRdb keeps only in-frame clonotypes and omits some of them. The sample consists of 70,000 to 75,000 clones, around 90% of them appearing once. Per the germline V gene, CDR1 is LGHNA and CDR2 is YNFKEQ. The CDR3 is 16 residues long. With V trimmed by 1 base and J by 4 bases, 8 bases remained unmatched. As concerns this clone: The antigen remains unidentified.

General study results and limits: Doses of 0.1 to 3.0 mg/kg were accompanied by clonal expansion of CD4+ and CD8+ blood T cells by week 6.

Here the sequenced sample was CD4+ or CD8+ T cells sorted from blood, taken in a trial of the OX40 agonist ivuxolimab. The rearrangement links TRBV4-2 to TRBJ2-7; 9 bases are a match to TRBD2. The source of this sequence is an adult with an advanced solid tumor such as melanoma, head and neck, liver or kidney cancer. The CDR3 here is CASSQVGREGRYEQYF. Written as DNA, the CDR3 is TGTGCCAGCAGCCAAGTGGGGCGGGAGGGCCGATACGAGCAGTACTTC.